Below, 7 T cell receptor beta chains from the same sample are listed, as sequenced in a study of persistence of HIV-infected CD4 T cells. This was the immunoSEQ version 4 assay in survey mode. This table comes from immunoSEQ multiplex PCR, and its TCRdb copy is limited to in-frame clones, with some not included. The sample lists 50,000 to 65,000 clones; more than 70% were seen once. Overlapping HIV-1 Gag 15-mer peptides at approximately 1 ug per peptide per mL were used. CD40L/CD69 double-negative CD45RO-high memory CD4+ T cells were collected. No cognate antigen is known for these TCRs. The specimen was CD4+ T cells sorted from PBMCs after roughly 17-hour stimulation, collected from a patient who received antiretroviral therapy. The receptor set was obtained from an adult man with HIV who was CMV-seropositive.

The chain couples TRBV6-5 to TRBJ1-2; possibly TRBD1 for D (6 bases). The CDR3 covers 14 residues. The V end was cut by 4 bases, the J end by 2 bases, with 11 bases between. Germline CDR1 is MNHEY and CDR2 is SVGAGI. CDR3 protein: CASSSHRVNYGYTF. The CDR3 DNA follows: TGTGCCAGCAGTTCGCACAGGGTCAACTATGGCTACACCTTC.

The rearrangement links TRBV10-3 to TRBJ2-2; 7 nucleotides line up with TRBD1. CDR1 and CDR2 (germline): ENHRY, SYGVKD. The CDR3 has 15 amino acids. V trimming: 6 bases; J trimming: 5 bases; junction bases outside the gene matches: 9. The CDR3 nucleotides are TGTGCCATCAGCGACGGACAGGCGGCGACCGGGGAGCTGTTTTTT. It yields the protein CAISDGQAATGELFF.

J is TRBJ2-7 and V is TRBV20-1; 8 nucleotides line up with TRBD2. J lost 3 bases, V lost 3 bases, and 10 bases had no gene match. The CDR3 runs to 15 residues. CDR1 and CDR2 (germline): DFQATT, SNEGSKA (reference sequence). The CDR3 nucleotides read TGCAGTGCTAGTCCCCGGGGGGGGCTCAGCTACGAGCAGTACTTC. Translated: CSASPRGGLSYEQYF.

This clone is judged medium-sized. The junction differs from germline at one of its ends, possibly a read error. The genes are TRBV28 and TRBJ2-7; D is possibly TRBD2 (6 bases). This CDR3 has 12 amino acids. CDR1 is MDHEN and CDR2 is SYDVKM in the germline V gene. The CDR3 reads CASGISGYGQYF. The CDR3, as DNA: TGTGCCAGCGGGATAAGCGGGTACGGGCAGTACTTC.

J is TRBJ2-3 and V is TRBV9, with TRBD2 identical over 7 bases. This CDR3 is built from 15 residues. From germline, CDR1 is SGDLS and CDR2 YYNGEE. Trimming at V came to 3 bases and at J to 1 base, leaving 5 bases not matched to a gene. CDR3 in DNA: TGTGCCAGCAGCGCGGGGGGTAGGGGCACAGATACGCAGTATTTT. Protein product: CASSAGGRGTDTQYF.

This chain uses TRBV6-5 with TRBJ2-1; D tentatively reads TRBD1 or TRBD2 (5 bases each). There are 12 residues in the CDR3. The V gene lost 7 bases and the J gene lost 14 bases, with 18 bases spanning the gap. The germline gives CDR1 MNHEY, CDR2 SVGAGI. The CDR3 here is CASNVPGPEEFF. The DNA for the CDR3 is TGTGCCAGCAATGTCCCGGGACCAGAGGAGTTCTTC.

CDR3 amino acids: CASSQDQDRGNSPLHF. CDR3 sequence (DNA): TGCGCCAGCAGCCAAGATCAAGACAGGGGAAATTCACCCCTCCACTTT. The chain has TRBV4-1 and TRBJ1-6; 8 bases match TRBD1. The length of the CDR3 is 16 residues. Trimming at V came to 0 bases and at J to 7 bases, leaving 5 bases not matched to a gene. The germline V gene has CDR1 MGHRA and CDR2 YSYEKL.